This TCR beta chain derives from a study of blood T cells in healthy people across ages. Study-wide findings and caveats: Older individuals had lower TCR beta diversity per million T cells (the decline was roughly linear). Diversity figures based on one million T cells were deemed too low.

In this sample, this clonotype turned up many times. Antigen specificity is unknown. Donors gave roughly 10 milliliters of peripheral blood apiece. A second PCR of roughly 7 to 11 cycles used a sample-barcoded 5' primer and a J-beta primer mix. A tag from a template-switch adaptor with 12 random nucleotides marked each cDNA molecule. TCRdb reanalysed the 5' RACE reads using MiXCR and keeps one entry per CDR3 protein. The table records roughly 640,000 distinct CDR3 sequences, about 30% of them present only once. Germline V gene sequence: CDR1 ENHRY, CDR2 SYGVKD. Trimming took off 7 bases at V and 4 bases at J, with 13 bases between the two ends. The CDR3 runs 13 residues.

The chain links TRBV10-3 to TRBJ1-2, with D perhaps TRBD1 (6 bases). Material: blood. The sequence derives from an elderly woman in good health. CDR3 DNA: TGTGCCATCACCTCGGACAGTTTCTATGGCTACACCTTC. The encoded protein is CAITSDSFYGYTF.